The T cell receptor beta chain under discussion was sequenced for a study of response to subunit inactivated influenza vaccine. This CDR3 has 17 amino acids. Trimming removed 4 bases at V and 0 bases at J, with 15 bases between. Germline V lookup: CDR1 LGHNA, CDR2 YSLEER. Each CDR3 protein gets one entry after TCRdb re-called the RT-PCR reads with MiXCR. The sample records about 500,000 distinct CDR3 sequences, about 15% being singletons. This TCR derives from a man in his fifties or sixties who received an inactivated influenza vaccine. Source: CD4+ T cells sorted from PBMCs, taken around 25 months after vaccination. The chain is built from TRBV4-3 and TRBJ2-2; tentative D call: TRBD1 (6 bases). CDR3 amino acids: CASSLEQGQANTGELFF. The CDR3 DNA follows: TGCGCCAGCAGCCTAGAACAGGGCCAGGCGAACACCGGGGAGCTGTTTTTT.